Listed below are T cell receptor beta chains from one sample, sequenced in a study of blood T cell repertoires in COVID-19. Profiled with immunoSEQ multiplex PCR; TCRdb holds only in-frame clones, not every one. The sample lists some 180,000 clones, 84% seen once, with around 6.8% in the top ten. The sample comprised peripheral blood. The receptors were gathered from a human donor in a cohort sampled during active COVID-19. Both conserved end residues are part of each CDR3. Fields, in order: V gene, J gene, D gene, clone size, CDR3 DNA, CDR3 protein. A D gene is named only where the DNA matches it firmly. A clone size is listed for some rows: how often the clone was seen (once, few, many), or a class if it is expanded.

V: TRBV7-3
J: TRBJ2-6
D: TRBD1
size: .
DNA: TGTGCCAGCAGCCTACTAGCCGGACAGGGGAGCTCTGGGGCCAACGTCCTGACTTTC
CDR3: CASSLLAGQGSSGANVLTF

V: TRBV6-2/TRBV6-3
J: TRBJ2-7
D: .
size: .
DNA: TGTGCCAGCGGCCGTAGCTCCTACGAGCAGTACTTC
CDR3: CASGRSSYEQYF

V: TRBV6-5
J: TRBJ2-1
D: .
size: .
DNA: TGTGCCAGCAGTCTTGGGTGGGGGGAGCTCAATGAGCAGTTCTTC
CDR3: CASSLGWGELNEQFF

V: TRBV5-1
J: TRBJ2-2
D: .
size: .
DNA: TGCGCCAGCAGCTTGGATGGGACTCCCAAACTGAAAAACACCGGGGAGCTGTTTTTT
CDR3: CASSLDGTPKLKNTGELFF

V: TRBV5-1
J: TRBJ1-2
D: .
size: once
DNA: TGCGCCAGCAGCTTGCAGGGCTATGGCTACACCTTC
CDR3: CASSLQGYGYTF

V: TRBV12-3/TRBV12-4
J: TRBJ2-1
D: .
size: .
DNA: TGTGCCAGCAGTCCCAGGGGGGAAAATGAGCAGTTCTTC
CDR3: CASSPRGENEQFF

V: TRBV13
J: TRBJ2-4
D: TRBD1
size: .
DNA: TGTGCCAGCAGCCGCGGACAGGGGGCCAAAAACATTCAGTACTTC
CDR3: CASSRGQGAKNIQYF

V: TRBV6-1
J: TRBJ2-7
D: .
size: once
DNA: TGTGCCAGCAGTGAAGAAAGTATCGGCGCAGGGGAACCCTACGAGCAGTACTTC
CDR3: CASSEESIGAGEPYEQYF

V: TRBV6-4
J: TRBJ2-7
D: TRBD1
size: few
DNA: TGTGCCAGCAGAAGGACAGGGGTAAACGAGCAGTACTTC
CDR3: CASRRTGVNEQYF

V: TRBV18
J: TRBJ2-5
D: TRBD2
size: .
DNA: TGTGCCAGCTCACCGGGAGCTAGCGGGGCCCAAGAGACCCAGTACTTC
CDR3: CASSPGASGAQETQYF

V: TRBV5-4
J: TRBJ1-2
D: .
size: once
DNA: TGTGCCAGCAGCTTCCAAGGCGGGGTTAACTATGGCTACACCTTC
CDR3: CASSFQGGVNYGYTF

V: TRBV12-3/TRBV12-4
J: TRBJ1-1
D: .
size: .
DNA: TGTGCCAGCAGTACCTCGGGGTTCGCTGAAGCTTTCTTT
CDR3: CASSTSGFAEAFF

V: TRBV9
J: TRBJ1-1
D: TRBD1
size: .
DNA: TGTGCCAGCCGAGGGGGCCCGAACACTGAAGCTTTCTTT
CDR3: CASRGGPNTEAFF

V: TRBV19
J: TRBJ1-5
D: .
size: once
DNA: TGTGCCAGTAGTATCACGGTCCTCAATCAGCCCCAGCATTTT
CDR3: CASSITVLNQPQHF

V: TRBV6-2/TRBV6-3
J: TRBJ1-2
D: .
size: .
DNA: TGTGCCAGCAGTTACTCTTGGAGGGCCAACTATGGCTACACCTTC
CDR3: CASSYSWRANYGYTF

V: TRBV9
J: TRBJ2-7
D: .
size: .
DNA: TGTGCCAGCAGCGTAGGGGCAACAAATACCTACGAGCAGTACTTC
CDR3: CASSVGATNTYEQYF

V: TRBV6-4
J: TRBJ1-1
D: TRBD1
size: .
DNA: TGTGCCAGCAGGGCACAAGGGGGCCTGAACACTGAAGCTTTCTTT
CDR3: CASRAQGGLNTEAFF

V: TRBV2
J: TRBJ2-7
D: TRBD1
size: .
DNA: TGTGCCAGCAAGGGACAGGGTAAATACGAGCAGTACTTC
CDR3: CASKGQGKYEQYF

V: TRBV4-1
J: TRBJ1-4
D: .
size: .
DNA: TGCGCCAGCAGCCATCTATCAACCAGGGGTTCAACAGATGAAAAACTGTTTTTT
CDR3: CASSHLSTRGSTDEKLFF

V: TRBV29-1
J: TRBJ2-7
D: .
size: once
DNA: TGCAGCGTTGATTCAGGGGAAGGGCGCGAGCAGTACTTC
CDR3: CSVDSGEGREQYF

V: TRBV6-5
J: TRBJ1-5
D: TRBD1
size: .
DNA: TGTGCCAGCAGTCCGGACAGGGCGATACGCCAGCCCCAGCATTTT
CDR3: CASSPDRAIRQPQHF

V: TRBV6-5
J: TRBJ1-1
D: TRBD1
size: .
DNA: TGTGCCAGCAGATGGACAGGGGGCGTCCCTGAAGCTTTCTTT
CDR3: CASRWTGGVPEAFF

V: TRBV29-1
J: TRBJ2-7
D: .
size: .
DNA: TGCAGCGTTGAGACAGGTTCCTACGAGCAGTACTTC
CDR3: CSVETGSYEQYF

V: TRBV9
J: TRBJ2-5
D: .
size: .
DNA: TGTGCCAGCAGCGTAGACGGGGGACAGGAGACCCAGTACTTC
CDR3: CASSVDGGQETQYF

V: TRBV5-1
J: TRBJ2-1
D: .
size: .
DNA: TGCGCCAGCAGCTTGGGTAGCGACCACAATGAGCAGTTCTTC
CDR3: CASSLGSDHNEQFF

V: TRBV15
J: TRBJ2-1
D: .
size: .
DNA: TGTGCCACCAGCGGGGGGATCTCCTACAATGAGCAGTTCTTC
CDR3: CATSGGISYNEQFF